The 25 T cell receptor beta chains below all came from one sample that was sequenced in a study of cytomegalovirus exposure and HLA in healthy donors. PCR was performed using 60 Vbeta and 13 Jbeta primers. Produced via immunoSEQ multiplex PCR; TCRdb's table is partial and in-frame only. The sample records over 140,000 clones, approximately 80% being singletons. Sequenced sample: PBMCs. These receptors all stem from a man aged 50 to 60 in good health and CMV-seronegative.

This sequence joins TRBV7-9 and TRBJ1-2, with a weak D call TRBD1 (6 bases). Per germline, CDR1 SEHNR and CDR2 FQNEAQ (reference sequence). Trimming pared 7 bases from V and 3 bases from J, leaving 18 bases between. The CDR3 runs to 15 residues. The DNA of the CDR3 is TGTGCCAGCACCTCAACAGGGCCCATGGACTATGGCTACACCTTC. Translating it yields CASTSTGPMDYGYTF.

The chain carries TRBV7-2 and TRBJ2-5; the D gene is possibly TRBD2 (6 bases). Trimming pared 2 bases from V and 1 base from J, leaving 14 bases between. Germline V gene sequence: CDR1 SGHTA, CDR2 FQGNSA. This CDR3 is built from 16 residues. The CDR3 loop is CASSLSGPGLQETQYF. The CDR3 bases are TGTGCCAGCAGCTTATCGGGGCCGGGACTCCAAGAGACCCAGTACTTC.

This clone was observed a handful of times. This chain links TRBV19 with TRBJ2-1; 9 bases map to TRBD2. The V gene end was trimmed by 3 bases and the J gene end by 9 bases; junction bases not matched to a gene: 9. CDR3 length equals 15 residues. The germline gives CDR1 LNHDA, CDR2 SQIVND (reference sequence). CDR3 residues: CASSISRLAAGEQFF. CDR3 DNA sequence: TGTGCCAGTAGTATCTCCAGACTAGCGGCGGGTGAGCAGTTCTTC.

V is TRBV10-3 and J is TRBJ2-3; 13 bases are shared with TRBD2. The V gene's germline CDR1 is ENHRY and CDR2 SYGVKD. The CDR3 length is 14 residues. Trimming took 10 bases from V and 4 from J; bases not matched to a gene: 5. Here the CDR3 reads CANLTSGGADTQYF. The CDR3 DNA reads TGTGCCAACCTCACTAGCGGGGGGGCAGATACGCAGTATTTT.

CDR3 nucleotides: TGTGCCAGCAGCTCCCGGACAGGGACTCCCAATAATTCACCCCTCCACTTT. Protein sequence: CASSSRTGTPNNSPLHF. V is TRBV11-2 and J is TRBJ1-6, with 8 bases matching TRBD1. Germline CDR1 reads SGHAT; CDR2 reads FQNNGV. The CDR3 consists of 17 residues. With V trimmed by 4 bases and J by 5 bases, 10 bases remained unmatched. Filled out from reference TRBV11-2 and TRBJ1-6, the complete variable domain reads EAGVAQSPRYKIIEKRQSVAFWCNPISGHATLYWYQQILGQGPKLLIQFQNNGVVDDSQLPKDRFSAERLKGVDSTLKIQPAKLEDSAVYLCASSSRTGTPNNSPLHFGNGTRLTVT.

The genes are TRBV27 and TRBJ2-3; D possibly corresponds to TRBD1 (6 bases). V gave up 6 bases and J gave up 3 bases, with 16 bases separating them. Germline-derived CDR1 and CDR2 are MNHEY and SMNVEV (reference sequence). The CDR3 is 15 residues long. Written as DNA, the CDR3 is TGTGCCAGCAGGTGGGACACAAGAAATACAGATACGCAGTATTTT. Translation: CASRWDTRNTDTQYF.

The sample holds a few counts of this clone. J is TRBJ2-1 and V is TRBV5-1; 7 bases map to TRBD2. This CDR3 region has 12 residues. CDR1 is SGHRS and CDR2 is YFSETQ in the germline V gene. V was pared by 4 bases and J by 6 bases, with 1 base of the junction left unmatched. CDR3 region: CASSQRGNEQFF. The CDR3 DNA sequence: TGCGCCAGCAGCCAGCGGGGCAATGAGCAGTTCTTC.

This clone was recorded at least ten times. The V and J genes are TRBV6-6 and TRBJ2-2; TRBD2 matches at 13 bases. The junction had 8 bases not matched to a gene; V was cut back by 4 bases and J by 9 bases. The CDR3 length is 16 residues. CDR1 MNHNY and CDR2 SVGAGI come from the germline V gene (reference sequence). CDR3 DNA sequence: TGTGCCAGCAGTTCGACTAGCGGGGGGTCGTTCCGGGAGCTGTTTTTT. Translated: CASSSTSGGSFRELFF.

The V gene is TRBV28, the J gene TRBJ1-4; TRBD1 aligns across 10 bases. This CDR3 region has 15 residues. Germline V lookup: CDR1 MDHEN, CDR2 SYDVKM. The V gene end was trimmed by 6 bases and the J gene end by 7 bases; junction bases not matched to a gene: 8. CDR3 protein: CASSPTGTGAEKLFF. DNA for the CDR3: TGTGCCAGCAGCCCCACCGGGACAGGGGCTGAAAAACTGTTTTTT.

The count of this clone is one. This rearrangement joins TRBV11-2 to TRBJ1-5, with TRBD1 matching 8 bases. The J segment lost 2 bases and the V segment lost 5 bases, leaving 5 bases of the junction unmatched. Germline-derived CDR1 and CDR2 are SGHAT and FQNNGV. The CDR3 spans 15 residues. CDR3 in amino acids: CASSLSTGGNQPQHF. The CDR3 bases are TGTGCCAGCAGCCTCTCGACAGGGGGCAATCAGCCCCAGCATTTT.

This clone was detected once. The rearrangement joins TRBV18 to TRBJ2-7; possibly TRBD1 for D (6 bases). V lost 3 bases and J lost 1, with 13 bases in between. Germline values: CDR1 KGHSH, CDR2 LQKENI. The CDR3 runs 15 residues. The CDR3 region has the DNA TGTGCCAGCTCACCGTTTTCACAGGGTTCCTACGAGCAGTACTTC. Translated, it gives CASSPFSQGSYEQYF.

This clone was seen more than once but under ten times. This rearrangement joins TRBV5-6 to TRBJ1-5, with D possibly matching TRBD1 (5 bases). V was clipped by 3 bases and J by 4 bases, with 8 bases between them. Germline V gene sequence: CDR1 SGHDT, CDR2 YYEEEE. The CDR3 has 13 amino acids. CDR3 bases: TGTGCCAGCAGCTGGGGGGAGAATCAGCCCCAGCATTTT. Protein product: CASSWGENQPQHF.

The chain combines TRBV7-2 with TRBJ2-3; 7 bases agree with TRBD1. The CDR3 totals 16 residues. Looked up from germline, CDR1 is SGHTA and CDR2 is FQGNSA. Unmatched junction bases numbered 9, after V lost 5 bases and J lost 1 base. The CDR3 reads CASSPNPGQRTDTQYF. The CDR3, as DNA: TGTGCCAGCAGCCCAAATCCGGGACAGCGCACAGATACGCAGTATTTT.

The chain has TRBV30 and TRBJ2-2; 15 bases line up with TRBD2. The CDR3 length is 19 residues. The V and J ends lost 3 bases and 1 base, in that order; junction bases with no gene match: 9. The germline CDR1 and CDR2 sequences are GTSNPN and SVGIG (reference sequence). In DNA form, the CDR3 reads TGTGCCTGGAGGGCGCTTCCGGGACTAGCGGGAGGGAACACCGGGGAGCTGTTTTTT. This translates into CAWRALPGLAGGNTGELFF.

This clone is a singleton in its sample. The rearrangement links TRBV27 to TRBJ2-5, with D unclear. V shed 5 bases and J shed 0 bases, with 13 bases lying between them. Germline CDR1 MNHEY, CDR2 SMNVEV (reference sequence). The CDR3 is made up of 15 amino acids. The CDR3 here is CASSGRESYQETQYF. The CDR3 nucleotides are TGTGCCAGCAGTGGCCGTGAATCGTACCAAGAGACCCAGTACTTC.

This clone has a handful of counts. The chain combines TRBV14 with TRBJ1-5, with D unclear. The V end was cut by 2 bases, the J end by 4 bases, with 3 bases between. The CDR3 loop spans 12 amino acids. Per the germline V gene, CDR1 is SGHDN and CDR2 is FVKESK. CDR3 sequence: CASSQLNQPQHF. CDR3 DNA sequence: TGTGCCAGCAGCCAATTAAATCAGCCCCAGCATTTT.

This sequence joins TRBV18 and TRBJ1-4; D not certain. This CDR3 region has 15 residues. Trimming pared 0 bases from V and 4 bases from J, leaving 9 bases between. The germline V gene has CDR1 KGHSH and CDR2 LQKENI. CDR3: CASSPPEQNNEKLFF. For the CDR3, the DNA is TGTGCCAGCTCACCACCAGAACAGAATAATGAAAAACTGTTTTTT. Full variable domain (missing parts from reference TRBV18 and TRBJ1-4): NAGVMQNPRHLVRRRGQEARLRCSPMKGHSHVYWYRQLPEEGLKFMVYLQKENIIDESGMPKERFSAEFPKEGPSILRIQQVVRGDSAAYFCASSPPEQNNEKLFFGSGTQLSVL.

The gene calls are TRBV27 and TRBJ2-3, with TRBD2 matching 7 bases. This CDR3 is built from 15 residues. After removal of 5 bases from V and 0 bases from J, the junction contained 5 bases not matched to a gene. Germline V gives CDR1 MNHEY, CDR2 SMNVEV (reference sequence). In DNA form, the CDR3 reads TGTGCCAGCAGTCCCAGCGGGGCCAGCACAGATACGCAGTATTTT. Its translation: CASSPSGASTDTQYF.

J is TRBJ1-3 and V is TRBV5-1, with 7 bases matching TRBD1. This CDR3 is 15 amino acids long. V lost 0 bases and J lost 4; bases outside the gene matches: 4. CDR1 is SGHRS and CDR2 is YFSETQ in the germline V gene. The CDR3 spells CASSLGQGIGNTIYF. In nucleotides, the CDR3 is TGCGCCAGCAGCTTGGGACAGGGAATCGGAAACACCATATATTTT.

This clone has only a few counts. This chain links TRBV14 with TRBJ1-2; no clear D. Trimming removed 0 bases from V and 4 bases from J, with 15 bases in between. The CDR3 extends over 16 amino acids. Per the germline V gene, CDR1 is SGHDN and CDR2 is FVKESK. The DNA for the CDR3 is TGTGCCAGCAGCCAAGATTCGAGTTCCCTAGGCTATGGCTACACCTTC. Amino acid sequence: CASSQDSSSLGYGYTF.

This chain joins TRBV9 and TRBJ2-2, with 7 bases matching TRBD1. The CDR3 loop spans 16 amino acids. CDR1 and CDR2 (germline): SGDLS, YYNGEE. The junction had 9 bases not matched to a gene; V was cut back by 4 bases and J by 3 bases. The CDR3 bases are TGTGCCAGCAGCCCCAGACAGGGCGATGACACCGGGGAGCTGTTTTTT. It codes for CASSPRQGDDTGELFF. Complete variable domain (other parts from reference TRBV9 and TRBJ2-2): DSGVTQTPKHLITATGQRVTLRCSPRSGDLSVYWYQQSLDQGLQFLIQYYNGEERAKGNILERFSAQQFPDLHSELNLSSLELGDSALYFCASSPRQGDDTGELFFGEGSRLTVL.

V usage is TRBV25-1 and J usage is TRBJ2-7, with 7 bases identical to TRBD1. The J segment lost 0 bases and the V segment lost 8 bases, leaving 7 bases of the junction unmatched. Looked up from germline, CDR1 is MGHDK and CDR2 is SYGVNS. This CDR3 is 14 amino acids long. For the CDR3, the DNA is TGTGCCAGCGCCGGGACAGACCGCTCCTACGAGCAGTACTTC. This codes for CASAGTDRSYEQYF.

The CDR3 region has the DNA TGTGCCAGCAGCGTAGGAGGGGGCATGGAGACCCAGTACTTC. It translates to CASSVGGGMETQYF. The chain carries TRBV9 and TRBJ2-5; 7 positions agree with TRBD1. CDR3 length: 14 residues. V gave up 0 bases and J gave up 5 bases; unmatched junction bases: 4. Germline V gene lookup returns CDR1 SGDLS and CDR2 YYNGEE.

This clone was detected a few times. The chain uses TRBV6-1 and TRBJ1-1; D remains ambiguous. This CDR3 has 15 residues. The V end lost 3 bases, the J end lost 0 bases, and 11 bases lay between the germline ends. Germline assignment: CDR1 MNHNS and CDR2 SASEGT. The CDR3 DNA follows: TGTGCCAGCAGTGATATTCAGACTATGAACACTGAAGCTTTCTTT. Translated: CASSDIQTMNTEAFF.

This rearrangement joins TRBV15 to TRBJ2-2, with D perhaps matching TRBD2 (5 bases). Trimming took off 1 base at V and 3 bases at J, with 9 bases between the two ends. The CDR3 has 15 residues. Germline lookup yields CDR1 LNHNV and CDR2 YYDKDF (reference sequence). The CDR3 DNA reads as TGTGCCACCAGCAGAGCCGGGAAAGACACCGGGGAGCTGTTTTTT. This encodes CATSRAGKDTGELFF.